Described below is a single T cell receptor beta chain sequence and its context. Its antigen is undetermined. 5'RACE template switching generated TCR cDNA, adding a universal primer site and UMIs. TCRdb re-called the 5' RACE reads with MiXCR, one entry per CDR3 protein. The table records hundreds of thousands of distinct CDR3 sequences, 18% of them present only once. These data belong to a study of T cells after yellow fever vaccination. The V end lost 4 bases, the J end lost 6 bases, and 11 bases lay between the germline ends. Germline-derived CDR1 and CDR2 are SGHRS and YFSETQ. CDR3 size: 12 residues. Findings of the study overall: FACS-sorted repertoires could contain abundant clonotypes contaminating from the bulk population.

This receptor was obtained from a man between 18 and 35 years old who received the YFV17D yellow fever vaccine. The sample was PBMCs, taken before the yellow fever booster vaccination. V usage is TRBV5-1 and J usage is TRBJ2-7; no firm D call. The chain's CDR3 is CASSPRPSEQYF. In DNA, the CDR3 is TGCGCCAGCAGCCCAAGGCCTAGCGAGCAGTACTTC.